Listed below are T cell receptor beta chains from one sample, sequenced in a study of cytomegalovirus exposure and HLA in healthy donors. Assay used: immunoSEQ multiplex PCR; TCRdb lists only in-frame clones, some missing. Its clone listing holds under 200,000 clones. Sequenced input: PBMCs. Every receptor here comes from a man aged 25-45 years in good health and CMV-seronegative. Each CDR3 is given with its conserved first and last residue. The D gene is left open where the match is weak.

d_gene | j_gene | v_gene | CDR3nt | CDR3aa
TRBD1 | TRBJ2-5 | TRBV5-1 | TGCGCCAGCAGCTTAGTACAGGGGGCACGGGAGACCCAGTACTTC | CASSLVQGARETQYF
NA | TRBJ2-4 | TRBV4-3 | TGCGCCAGCAGCCAACAGCGGGCCTCACTGATTCAGTACTTC | CASSQQRASLIQYF
TRBD1 | TRBJ2-2 | TRBV18 | TGTGCCAGCTCTACAGGGGGCGTAAGGACCGGGGAGCTGTTTTTT | CASSTGGVRTGELFF
TRBD2 | TRBJ2-1 | TRBV13 | TGTGCCAGCAGCTTAGCCGTCAGGACTAGCGATAATGAGCAGTTCTTC | CASSLAVRTSDNEQFF
TRBD2 | TRBJ2-1 | TRBV30 | TGTGCCTGGAGCCACAAGGGACTAGAAAGCAGTGAGCAGTTCTTC | CAWSHKGLESSEQFF
TRBD1 | TRBJ2-7 | TRBV4-1 | TGCGCCAGCAGCCAGCCAGGGACAGGGGGATCCTACGAGCAGTACTTC | CASSQPGTGGSYEQYF
TRBD2 | TRBJ2-1 | TRBV5-1 | TGCGCCAGCAGCCCGGGGACTAACGGCTACAATGAGCAGTTCTTC | CASSPGTNGYNEQFF
NA | TRBJ1-6 | TRBV5-1 | TGCGCCAGCAGCTTGGGCGGCGGGGAGAGTGAGGCCCTCCACTTT | CASSLGGGESEALHF
TRBD1 | TRBJ2-7 | TRBV6-6 | TGTGCCAGCAGTCAACCGTCCGGGACAGGGGACGAGCAGTACTTC | CASSQPSGTGDEQYF
TRBD2 | TRBJ2-5 | TRBV2 | TGTGCCAGCAGCGGGGGGGAGACCCAGTACTTC | CASSGGETQYF
TRBD1 | TRBJ1-2 | TRBV6-5 | TGTGCCAGCAGTTGGGGACAGCCCTATGGCTACACCTTC | CASSWGQPYGYTF
TRBD2 | TRBJ2-3 | TRBV11-3 | TGTGCCAGCAGCCCCTTGTCCGGGGAGGGTCGGGATACGCAGTATTTT | CASSPLSGEGRDTQYF
TRBD2 | TRBJ2-2 | TRBV14 | TGTGCCAGCAGCCATAAGAAACTAGCGGGGGCCAGGACCGGGGAGCTGTTTTTT | CASSHKKLAGARTGELFF
TRBD2 | TRBJ2-3 | TRBV29-1 | TGCAGCGTTGAAGGGACGGGAGGGAATAGAGATACGCAGTATTTT | CSVEGTGGNRDTQYF
TRBD1 | TRBJ2-5 | TRBV28 | TGTGCCAGCAGTTTGCAGGGGACAGGGAGGGAGACCCAGTACTTC | CASSLQGTGRETQYF
NA | TRBJ2-1 | TRBV5-1 | TGCGCCAGCAGCTTGGACAGGGAAGGCAACAATGAGCAGTTCTTC | CASSLDREGNNEQFF
NA | TRBJ2-7 | TRBV18 | TGTGCCAGCTCACCGGACAGCACCTACGAGCAGTACTTC | CASSPDSTYEQYF
NA | TRBJ1-2 | TRBV30 | TGTGCCTGGACAGAGCGGCGCTATGGCTACACCTTC | CAWTERRYGYTF
NA | TRBJ1-2 | TRBV16 | TGTGCCAGCAGCCGCTCCGTATCGGGGGTCGGCTACACCTTC | CASSRSVSGVGYTF
TRBD2 | TRBJ2-3 | TRBV18 | TGTGCCAGCTCACCCCGCCTAGCGGGGGTTAGCACAGATACGCAGTATTTT | CASSPRLAGVSTDTQYF
NA | TRBJ2-2 | TRBV7-9 | TGTGCCAGCAGCTTCCCCGTTGACTATTCCGGGGAGCTGTTTTTT | CASSFPVDYSGELFF
TRBD1 | TRBJ2-7 | TRBV2 | TGTGCCAGCACATGGGACAGGGGTAGGTCCTACGAGCAGTACTTC | CASTWDRGRSYEQYF